This T cell receptor (beta chain) is from a study of CD8+CD57+ T cells in acquired aplastic anemia. TCR beta VDJ and CDR3 profiles were obtained from a genomic DNA template. TCRdb re-called the reads with MiXCR, one entry per CDR3 protein. The repertoire holds around 160,000 distinct CDR3 sequences, roughly 48% seen once, with approximately 2.8% in the top ten. CD8+CD57+ cell expansion had been shown by flow cytometry in patients chosen for sequencing. Severe acquired aplastic anemia affected all patients. The receptor was derived from a human donor with aplastic anemia. Sequencing was carried out using sorted CD4+, CD8+, or CD8+CD57+ T cells (not recorded which) from PBMCs.

The DNA for the CDR3 is TGTGCCAGTGGGGAACAGGAGGGGGACAAGCAGTACTTC. It encodes CASGEQEGDKQYF. This sequence joins TRBV18 and TRBJ2-7; possibly TRBD1 or TRBD2 for D (6 bases each). The CDR3 consists of 13 residues. V was clipped by 9 bases and J by 8 bases, with 20 bases between them. CDR1 and CDR2 from the germline V gene are KGHSH and LQKENI.